This T cell receptor beta chain comes out of a study of T-cell memory formation after mild COVID-19. Findings and limits, study-wide: Second-wave clones with a day 37 peak had unconfirmed SARS-CoV-2 specificity.

The CDR3 covers 13 residues. Germline CDR1 reads MNHEY; CDR2 reads SVGEGT. Trimming took off 0 bases at V and 10 bases at J, with 10 bases between the two ends. From the 5' RACE reads, TCRdb called clonotypes with MiXCR, one entry per CDR3 protein. The sample has approximately 60,000 distinct CDR3 sequences, over 8.5% seen once; the top ten hold less than 1.5%. This clonotype was detected many times. Its antigen is unknown. This rearrangement joins TRBV6-2 or TRBV6-3 to TRBJ2-1, with a weak D call TRBD2 (5 bases). What was sequenced was PBMCs or a T cell subset sorted from them (not recorded which). The TCR was taken from a man younger than 35 who had mild COVID-19 (a few samples of this study predate the infection). Cell type and time point are not known. The CDR3 coding sequence is TGTGCCAGCAGTTACTCGGACTCCCACGAGCAGTTCTTC. Translated: CASSYSDSHEQFF.